This record concerns one TCR beta chain sequence. This sample was included in a study of blood T cell repertoires in COVID-19. Overall study context: The origin of the acute and convalescent COVID-19 samples was the United States, Italy and Spain. Nucleic acid was either cDNA or gDNA, and it came from T cells, B-cell-depleted T cells, or PBMCs.

The germline V gene encodes CDR1 KGHSH and CDR2 LQKENI. There are 15 residues in the CDR3. V was trimmed by 3 bases and J by 3 bases, leaving 14 bases between them. Study processing details: Estimation of nucleated cell counts was performed using reference gene primer amplification. Using immunoSEQ multiplex PCR, the repertoire was profiled, and TCRdb retains in-frame clones only, with some absent. V, J and clone size are those of that table, while D and trimming were read from the DNA. The profile shows around 170,000 clones, 70% to 90% of them singletons. The sequenced material came from peripheral blood. The chain is built from TRBV18 and TRBJ1-1; D not resolved. The clonotype originates from a man between 18 and 35 years old who had recovered from COVID-19. The CDR3: CASSPSPGYYTEAFF. For the CDR3, the DNA is TGTGCCAGCTCACCCTCCCCAGGATACTACACTGAAGCTTTCTTT.